This T cell receptor (beta chain) was sequenced for a study of blood T cell repertoires in COVID-19. About the study: Researchers got acute and convalescent COVID-19 samples from the United States, Italy and Spain.

Followed longitudinally, the Seattle patients had been enrolled during active infection. The assay was immunoSEQ multiplex PCR, and TCRdb's table has in-frame clones only and misses some. Found here are 120,000 to 150,000 clones, around 85% of them singletons; the top ten hold around 8%. Germline values: CDR1 LNHNV, CDR2 YYDKDF (reference sequence). V lost 0 bases, J lost 0 bases, and 11 bases lay in between. The CDR3 sequence is 16 residues long. The sample was peripheral blood. The chain couples TRBV15 to TRBJ1-2, with a tentative D call TRBD1 (6 bases). The clonotype was recovered from a woman aged 55-70 years with COVID-19, enrolled during active disease. The CDR3 coding sequence is TGTGCCACCAGCAGAGATGGGGGGGGCCCTAACTATGGCTACACCTTC. Residues: CATSRDGGGPNYGYTF.